A single sample is the source of the 21 T cell receptor beta chains below, sequenced in a study of T cells expressing NK-cell markers. TCRdb reprocessed the 5' RACE reads, with one entry per CDR3 protein and no DNA. The repertoire table contains about 160,000 distinct CDR3 sequences. The material sequenced was blood T cells: a sorted CD56 or NKG2C T cell subset, CD4+ or CD8+ T cells, or bulk PBMC T cells (not recorded which). The origin of the receptors is a man between 18 and 69 years old in good health.

V gene TRBV27 combines with J gene TRBJ1-6; the TCRdb call, TRBD1, lacks DNA for checking. The CDR3 length is 14 residues. Germline loops: CDR1 MNHEY, CDR2 SMNVEV (reference sequence). The CDR3: CASSFGQNNSPLHF.

The CDR3 sequence is CASSIRPWDEQYF. The chain recombines TRBV19 with TRBJ2-7. Germline CDR1 reads LNHDA; CDR2 reads SQIVND (reference sequence). This CDR3 is 13 amino acids long.

The chain couples TRBV15 to TRBJ2-7; TCRdb indicates TRBD2, and absent DNA this call remains unverified. The CDR3 loop spans 14 amino acids. Per germline, CDR1 LNHNV and CDR2 YYDKDF (reference sequence). CDR3 amino acids: CATSRDSRGDEQYF.

J is TRBJ1-2 and V is TRBV25-1; absent DNA, TCRdb's TRBD1 call cannot be checked. The CDR3 runs 15 residues. CDR1 and CDR2 from the germline V gene are MGHDK and SYGVNS. The CDR3 loop is CASSGQTGFLYGYTF.

The CDR3 here is CAIRRGGTEAFF. The chain has TRBV10-3 and TRBJ1-1; without DNA, the TCRdb call of TRBD1 cannot be checked. The CDR3 extends over 12 amino acids. The germline CDR1 and CDR2 sequences are ENHRY and SYGVKD.

The rearrangement uses TRBV10-3 and TRBJ2-7; TCRdb picks TRBD1, but there is no DNA to check that call. The CDR3 contains 16 residues. Germline V lookup: CDR1 ENHRY, CDR2 SYGVKD. CDR3 protein: CAISESWTGQSYEQYF.

This rearrangement joins TRBV28 to TRBJ2-7; TCRdb's D call, TRBD1, is unchecked because there is no DNA. Germline V gene sequence: CDR1 MDHEN, CDR2 SYDVKM. The CDR3 covers 14 residues. This chain's CDR3 is CASREGQGGYEQYF.

The rearrangement joins TRBV5-5 to TRBJ1-2. CDR1 is SGHKS, CDR2 YYEKEE, per germline (reference sequence). The CDR3 runs to 15 residues. The CDR3 reads CASSLNWGTNYGYTF.

The chain has TRBV27 and TRBJ1-5; TCRdb proposes TRBD1, but this gene call is untestable without DNA. The germline CDR1 and CDR2 sequences are MNHEY and SMNVEV (reference sequence). This CDR3 region has 14 residues. The CDR3 loop is CASSSLGGSQPQHF.

The rearrangement links TRBV7-9 to TRBJ2-5. Per the germline V gene, CDR1 is SEHNR and CDR2 is FQNEAQ (reference sequence). The CDR3 extends over 14 amino acids. This CDR3 is CASSLVSAKETQYF.

The rearrangement uses TRBV27 and TRBJ2-1; the D call from TCRdb, TRBD1, cannot be confirmed without DNA. This CDR3 contains 14 residues. Germline CDR1 MNHEY, CDR2 SMNVEV (reference sequence). CDR3 sequence: CASSLGTGLYEQFF.

V usage is TRBV25-1 and J usage is TRBJ2-7; absent DNA, TCRdb's TRBD1 call cannot be checked. Germline assignment: CDR1 MGHDK and CDR2 SYGVNS. The CDR3 consists of 13 residues. CDR3 amino acids: CASTPGFPYEQYF.

The rearrangement uses TRBV6-1 and TRBJ1-5; the TCRdb D gene call, TRBD1, has no DNA to confirm it. The germline gives CDR1 MNHNS, CDR2 SASEGT. CDR3 length: 13 residues. The CDR3 sequence is CASRTGRNQPQHF.

The chain is built from TRBV13 and TRBJ2-3. Germline V gives CDR1 PRHDT, CDR2 FYEKMQ (reference sequence). CDR3 size: 14 residues. The CDR3 sequence is CASSFGLQEDTQYF.

This chain joins TRBV5-6 and TRBJ2-3; there is no DNA to check the TCRdb D call of TRBD1. The CDR3 loop spans 15 amino acids. Germline assignment: CDR1 SGHDT and CDR2 YYEEEE. CDR3 loop: CASSFRDIYTDTQYF.

This chain connects TRBV18 to TRBJ2-1; the D gene TCRdb calls, TRBD2, cannot be checked with no DNA. Germline loops: CDR1 KGHSH, CDR2 LQKENI. CDR3 length equals 15 residues. This chain's CDR3 is CASSPLTSGADEQFF. Full variable domain (missing parts from reference TRBV18 and TRBJ2-1): NAGVMQNPRHLVRRRGQEARLRCSPMKGHSHVYWYRQLPEEGLKFMVYLQKENIIDESGMPKERFSAEFPKEGPSILRIQQVVRGDSAAYFCASSPLTSGADEQFFGPGTRLTVL.

This sequence joins TRBV15 and TRBJ2-3; TCRdb returns TRBD2, unconfirmable since there is no DNA. The germline gives CDR1 LNHNV, CDR2 YYDKDF (reference sequence). The CDR3 runs to 18 residues. CDR3 residues: CATSRDGAGGGLTDTQYF.

The genes are TRBV12-3 or TRBV12-4 and TRBJ2-2. This CDR3 comprises 15 residues. The CDR3 here is CASINRQEYTGELFF.

This chain joins TRBV6-1 and TRBJ2-3; TCRdb reports TRBD2, a call that lacks DNA to check it against. The CDR3 has 15 residues. The germline CDR1 and CDR2 sequences are MNHNS and SASEGT. The chain's CDR3 is CASSEGTSGADTQYF.

V is TRBV6-5 and J is TRBJ2-2. Germline V gives CDR1 MNHEY, CDR2 SVGAGI. This CDR3 spans 14 amino acids. The CDR3 loop reads CASSYGDTGELFFF.

The chain recombines TRBV7-9 with TRBJ2-5. CDR3 length: 15 amino acids. Germline V lookup: CDR1 SEHNR, CDR2 FQNEAQ (reference sequence). The CDR3 protein is CASSLGGMGKETQYF.